These T cell receptor beta chains were read from a single sample in a study of T-cell memory formation after mild COVID-19. One entry per CDR3 protein, called by TCRdb with MiXCR from the 5' RACE reads. Here the sample spans roughly 52,000 distinct CDR3 sequences, roughly 7% being singletons. Sequencing input: PBMCs or a T cell subset sorted from them (not recorded which). The receptors come from a man aged 18 to 30 who had mild COVID-19 (a few samples of this study predate the infection). Cell type and time point are not known. Each CDR3 is given without its conserved first and last residue.

j_call,v_call,cdr3_aa
TRBJ1-2,TRBV4-2,ASSQDWSSRIDGYT
TRBJ2-1,TRBV5-1,ASSLGTGYNEQF
TRBJ2-1,TRBV7-2,ASSLTRNNEQF
TRBJ2-1,TRBV27,ASSGSGQGYGEQF
TRBJ1-1,TRBV12-3/TRBV12-4,ASSSDLSGAF
TRBJ1-2,TRBV6-5,ASSYDRGGSYGYT
TRBJ2-1,TRBV7-2,ASSPHTGYNEQF
TRBJ1-1,TRBV4-2,ASSHYLGGGDAEAF
TRBJ2-5,TRBV6-5,ASSPWFERAQETQY
TRBJ2-3,TRBV6-6,ASSFSGEDTQY
TRBJ2-7,TRBV4-1,ASSQEGLSDEQY
TRBJ1-5,TRBV6-5,ASSISYSNQPQH
TRBJ1-6,TRBV25-1,ASSEWKGSPLH
TRBJ2-7,TRBV12-3/TRBV12-4,ASTSGQGRYEQY
TRBJ2-7,TRBV6-1,ASRPSLASHEQY
TRBJ2-1,TRBV9,ASSGPGGEQF
TRBJ2-4,TRBV5-1,ASSLEVGTVDIQY
TRBJ1-1,TRBV6-2/TRBV6-3,ASKILGTANTEAF
TRBJ1-4,TRBV3-1,ASSRPDREFGKLF
TRBJ1-2,TRBV18,ASSPTPGQGPNYGYT
TRBJ1-2,TRBV12-3/TRBV12-4,ASNFQGGGYT
TRBJ1-4,TRBV5-1,ASSPLATNEKLF
TRBJ1-5,TRBV7-6,ASSLVGGSNQPQH
TRBJ1-4,TRBV7-2,ASSLASGAGEKLF
TRBJ2-3,TRBV9,ASSGGMRDTQY
TRBJ2-2,TRBV12-3/TRBV12-4,ASSRIYSFPGELF
TRBJ1-5,TRBV5-6,ASSLAPGGNQPQH
TRBJ2-5,TRBV19,ASSIALGQETQY
TRBJ2-3,TRBV7-2,ASSLGAGVDTQY
TRBJ2-3,TRBV14,ASSPTADTQY
TRBJ1-1,TRBV5-1,ASSGTLGDGTEAF
TRBJ2-1,TRBV12-3/TRBV12-4,ASSLGGTGVDQSYNEQF
TRBJ1-1,TRBV6-5,ASSYSRTMNTEAF
TRBJ1-4,TRBV6-5,ASSSHRAGGEKLF
TRBJ1-2,TRBV4-3,ASSQGATNYGYT
TRBJ1-6,TRBV12-3/TRBV12-4,ASSFQGGNSPLH
TRBJ2-1,TRBV11-2,ASSLPNYRTPNNEQF
TRBJ2-3,TRBV12-3/TRBV12-4,ASSWGTSGGTRSTDTQY
TRBJ1-6,TRBV15,ATSRGGTSYNSPLH
TRBJ2-1,TRBV7-9,ASSMGGDSYNEQF
TRBJ1-6,TRBV6-6,ASSPRVHNSPLH
TRBJ2-4,TRBV7-9,ASSFEDAPAH
TRBJ2-2,TRBV12-3/TRBV12-4,ASSASIGVTGELF
TRBJ2-5,TRBV7-9,ASSRVPQETQY
TRBJ2-7,TRBV7-2,ASSLAGVYEQY
TRBJ2-1,TRBV15,ATSRAPGVPF
TRBJ1-2,TRBV20-1,SARPKGLHLLYGYT